This T cell receptor (beta chain) was observed in a study of technical replicates of blood from a handful of donors. Libraries were prepared by immunoSEQ multiplex PCR; TCRdb keeps only in-frame clonotypes and omits some of them. The data contain roughly 93,000 clones, 90% to 96% of them seen just once; the ten biggest clones take up roughly 0.23%. Trimming left V 5 bases short and J 0 bases short, with 13 bases between. Looked up from germline, CDR1 is SGHAT and CDR2 is FQNNGV. This CDR3 is built from 15 residues. The specimen sequenced was T cells isolated from PBMCs. The chain couples TRBV11-2 to TRBJ1-2; possibly TRBD1 for D (6 bases). This TCR came from a human donor in good health. The CDR3 spells CASSLGQIPNYGYTF. DNA of the CDR3: TGTGCCAGCAGCCTAGGACAGATACCTAACTATGGCTACACCTTC.